The clone carrying this T cell receptor (beta chain) was recorded only once. PCR used 60 Vbeta primers and 13 Jbeta primers. Clones were sequenced by immunoSEQ multiplex PCR, and TCRdb holds only the in-frame ones, with some missing. The data show 40,000 to 55,000 clones, with approximately 65% seen just once and just under 6.5% held by the top ten. The sample is drawn from a study of cytomegalovirus exposure and HLA in healthy donors. The sequence came from a man aged 25 to 45 in good health and CMV-seronegative. What was sequenced was PBMCs.

The CDR3 loop reads CAWSVLAGGLTGELFF. CDR3 nucleotides: TGTGCCTGGAGTGTACTAGCGGGAGGACTGACCGGGGAGCTGTTTTTT. The V gene is TRBV30, the J gene TRBJ2-2; 12 bases match TRBD2. V shed 0 bases, J shed 5 bases, and the junction held 4 bases outside the gene matches. This CDR3 contains 16 residues. The germline gives CDR1 GTSNPN, CDR2 SVGIG (reference sequence).